These 27 T cell receptor beta chains were sequenced from one sample in a study of cytomegalovirus exposure and HLA in healthy donors. Vbeta (60) and Jbeta (13) primers were used in the PCR. Some clones are missing from TCRdb's copy, which holds only in-frame ones; the method was immunoSEQ multiplex PCR. The sample records tens of thousands of clones, about two thirds being singletons. Material for sequencing was PBMCs. The receptor source for this set is a man aged 60 to 75 in good health and CMV-seronegative.

V usage is TRBV15 and J usage is TRBJ1-5; 9 bases line up with TRBD1. V lost 2 bases to trimming and J lost 0 bases; unmatched junction nucleotides: 14. The CDR3 spans 20 residues. Germline V lookup: CDR1 LNHNV, CDR2 YYDKDF (reference sequence). CDR3 residues: CATSRSVPGQGKGSNQPQHF. The CDR3 DNA reads as TGTGCCACCAGCAGAAGCGTCCCGGGACAGGGTAAGGGTAGCAATCAGCCCCAGCATTTT.

The chain recombines TRBV25-1 with TRBJ1-1; D possibly corresponds to TRBD1 (6 bases). CDR3 size: 15 residues. CDR1 and CDR2 from the germline V gene are MGHDK and SYGVNS. V dropped 3 bases and J dropped 1 base, with 12 bases sitting between them. The CDR3 protein is CASSEAGEGNTEAFF. The CDR3 DNA reads as TGTGCCAGCAGTGAGGCAGGGGAGGGGAACACTGAAGCTTTCTTT.

The CDR3 DNA sequence: TGTGCCAGCAGCCTGACAGGGTCAGTCCTAGTGAGCACAGATACGCAGTATTTT. It codes for CASSLTGSVLVSTDTQYF. The chain has TRBV7-6 and TRBJ2-3, with 7 bases aligning to TRBD1. Germline values: CDR1 SGHVS, CDR2 FNYEAQ. The CDR3 covers 18 residues. Unmatched junction bases numbered 14, after V lost 5 bases and J lost 0 bases.

DNA for the CDR3: TGCGCCAGCAGCCAGCCTTACAGGGGGCGAAGGGGAAAACTGTTTTTT. It specifies CASSQPYRGRRGKLFF. The V gene is TRBV4-1, the J gene TRBJ1-4, with 9 bases aligning to TRBD1. Germline trimming cut 3 bases from V and 10 bases from J; bases unmatched to any gene: 12. The V gene's germline CDR1 is MGHRA and CDR2 YSYEKL. The CDR3 totals 16 residues.

The rearrangement uses TRBV15 and TRBJ2-3; 9 positions agree with TRBD1. V lost 0 bases, J lost 3 bases, and 4 bases stayed unmatched. The CDR3 runs to 16 residues. Germline assignment: CDR1 LNHNV and CDR2 YYDKDF (reference sequence). The DNA of the CDR3 is TGTGCCACCAGCAGAGACCCGGGACAGGGAACAGATACGCAGTATTTT. Translation gives CATSRDPGQGTDTQYF.

This clone was picked up one time. This rearrangement joins TRBV6-6 to TRBJ1-3; D not resolved. V lost 2 bases and J 2 bases, leaving 7 bases between the germline ends. The CDR3 is 14 amino acids. Germline V gives CDR1 MNHNY, CDR2 SVGAGI (reference sequence). CDR3 in amino acids: CASSYVEPGNTIYF. DNA of the CDR3: TGTGCCAGCAGTTACGTTGAGCCTGGAAACACCATATATTTT.

This clone was detected a few times. The chain uses TRBV6-1 and TRBJ1-1, with 8 bases lining up with TRBD1. The CDR3 runs to 15 residues. V gave up 4 bases and J gave up 5 bases; unmatched junction bases: 9. Germline V gives CDR1 MNHNS, CDR2 SASEGT. In DNA form, the CDR3 reads TGTGCCAGCAGTGCGGGACTGGACAGGGCGACTGAAGCTTTCTTT. The encoded protein is CASSAGLDRATEAFF.

The genes are TRBV15 and TRBJ2-3, with TRBD2 as a possible D gene (6 bases). Per the germline V gene, CDR1 is LNHNV and CDR2 is YYDKDF (reference sequence). Trimming removed 2 bases from V and 5 bases from J, with 14 bases in between. This CDR3 contains 15 residues. CDR3 coding DNA: TGTGCCACCAGCAGATTGGTAAGCGGGCTAGATACGCAGTATTTT. This sequence encodes CATSRLVSGLDTQYF.

This chain joins TRBV4-2 and TRBJ2-2, with 12 bases lining up with TRBD2. The CDR3 extends over 17 amino acids. Trimming took 7 bases from V and 0 from J; bases not matched to a gene: 6. The germline gives CDR1 LGHNA, CDR2 YNFKEQ. The CDR3 nucleotides are TGTGCCAGCAAGGGACTAGCGGGCCCGGCGAACACCGGGGAGCTGTTTTTT. Its protein is CASKGLAGPANTGELFF.

This clone was picked up one time. The chain recombines TRBV10-3 with TRBJ2-1; D perhaps matches TRBD2 (7 bases). The CDR3 loop spans 16 amino acids. Trimming took off 4 bases at V and 5 bases at J, with 18 bases between the two ends. Per germline, CDR1 ENHRY and CDR2 SYGVKD. The CDR3 DNA follows: TGTGCCATCAGTGTGGCTGACCGCGGGGGCAACAATGAGCAGTTCTTC. Translated, it gives CAISVADRGGNNEQFF.

This rearrangement joins TRBV11-2 to TRBJ2-7; 7 positions agree with TRBD1. Germline V CDR1 and CDR2: SGHAT, FQNNGV. The CDR3 extends over 15 amino acids. V gave up 5 bases and J gave up 1 base; unmatched junction bases: 8. CDR3 residues: CASSPPGQPSYEQYF. The CDR3 DNA is TGTGCCAGCAGCCCCCCGGGACAGCCTTCCTACGAGCAGTACTTC.

The genes are TRBV29-1 and TRBJ2-7; maybe TRBD2 (6 bases). This CDR3 has 12 residues. The ends were cut back, 7 bases at V and 6 bases at J, with 16 bases in the middle. CDR1 and CDR2 (germline): SQVTM, ANQGSEA. For the CDR3, the DNA is TGCAGCGCGGGGGACTCTTGGGGCGAGCAGTACTTC. Translating gives CSAGDSWGEQYF.

The V and J genes are TRBV7-8 and TRBJ2-2, with TRBD2 matching 10 bases. Unmatched junction bases numbered 7, after V lost 4 bases and J lost 2 bases. The CDR3 covers 17 residues. CDR1 SGHVS and CDR2 FQNEAQ come from the germline V gene. CDR3 in amino acids: CASSSSRLAGNTGELFF. CDR3 nucleotides: TGTGCCAGCAGCTCGAGCCGACTAGCGGGTAACACCGGGGAGCTGTTTTTT.

This rearrangement joins TRBV7-9 to TRBJ2-3; a possible D gene is TRBD2 (5 bases). V lost 3 bases, J lost 0 bases, and 19 bases lay in between. The germline gives CDR1 SEHNR, CDR2 FQNEAQ (reference sequence). This CDR3 comprises 18 residues. Written as DNA, the CDR3 is TGTGCCAGCAGCTTCGACCCTCTAGCCGAAGTTAGCACAGATACGCAGTATTTT. Protein: CASSFDPLAEVSTDTQYF.

The chain couples TRBV2 to TRBJ1-2, with D possibly TRBD1 on 5 matching bases. V was pared by 2 bases and J by 8 bases, with 18 bases between. This CDR3 contains 15 residues. Germline CDR1 SNHLY, CDR2 FYNNEI. The DNA for the CDR3 is TGTGCCAGCAGTGAATTGGGAGGGACCGGAGAGGGCTACACCTTC. Translation: CASSELGGTGEGYTF. The whole variable domain, filled in from reference TRBV2 and TRBJ1-2, reads EPEVTQTPSHQVTQMGQEVILRCVPISNHLYFYWYRQILGQKVEFLVSFYNNEISEKSEIFDDQFSVERPDGSNFTLKIRSTKLEDSAMYFCASSELGGTGEGYTFGSGTRLTVV.

This clone showed up just a few times. The chain is built from TRBV30 and TRBJ1-1; D ambiguous. Germline CDR1 is GTSNPN and CDR2 is SVGIG (reference sequence). This CDR3 has 13 amino acids. Trimming removed 3 bases at V and 3 bases at J, with 11 bases between. Here the CDR3 DNA reads TGTGCCTGGAGGCGCGGTATTTACACTGAAGCTTTCTTT. Translating it yields CAWRRGIYTEAFF.

There are a few counts of this clone. This chain uses TRBV9 with TRBJ1-1; D may be TRBD1 (5 bases). Germline CDR1 SGDLS, CDR2 YYNGEE. Trimming removed 0 bases from V and 10 bases from J, with 13 bases in between. The CDR3 extends over 13 amino acids. The CDR3 region is CASSVGGGGRAFF. Written as DNA, the CDR3 is TGTGCCAGCAGCGTAGGGGGGGGTGGTAGAGCTTTCTTT.

Of note for this clone: A read error may produce the germline difference seen at one junction end. The CDR3 DNA is TGTGCTAGCAGCTTATCCCTAGCCCCCAGTGAGCAGTTCTTC. Its translation is CASSLSLAPSEQFF. V is TRBV7-7 and J is TRBJ2-1; TRBD2 might be the D (5 bases). Germline-derived CDR1 and CDR2 are SSHAT and FNYEAQ (reference sequence). The CDR3 contains 14 residues.

The J gene is TRBJ2-2, the V gene TRBV11-2; the match to TRBD1 covers 10 bases. V shed 5 bases and J 3 bases; nucleotides not matched to a gene: 3. The V gene's germline CDR1 is SGHAT and CDR2 FQNNGV. The CDR3 has 15 amino acids. DNA of the CDR3: TGTGCCAGCAGCGCGGGACAGGGGTACACCGGGGAGCTGTTTTTT. Its translation: CASSAGQGYTGELFF.

The J gene is TRBJ2-2, the V gene TRBV6-4; tentatively, D is TRBD2 (6 bases). Germline-derived CDR1 and CDR2 are MRHNA and SNTAGT. The V end was cut by 4 bases, the J end by 7 bases, with 10 bases between. The length of the CDR3 is 13 residues. CDR3 nucleotides: TGTGCCAGCAGTGTGCTAGCGAACGGGGAGCTGTTTTTT. Translating gives CASSVLANGELFF.

The chain combines TRBV19 with TRBJ2-7; 9 positions agree with TRBD1. Germline CDR1 is LNHDA and CDR2 is SQIVND (reference sequence). The CDR3 has 14 amino acids. After removal of 5 bases from V and 7 bases from J, the junction contained 9 bases not matched to a gene. CDR3: CASSPRTGVGEQYF. DNA for the CDR3: TGTGCCAGTAGTCCAAGGACAGGGGTGGGTGAGCAGTACTTC.

V usage is TRBV7-9 and J usage is TRBJ2-2; D possibly corresponds to TRBD2 (5 bases). This CDR3 region has 16 residues. Germline values: CDR1 SEHNR, CDR2 FQNEAQ (reference sequence). V lost 0 bases and J lost 4, with 12 bases in between. CDR3 coding DNA: TGTGCCAGCAGCTTAGCTGGCAGAGGGCCCACCGGGGAGCTGTTTTTT. Protein product: CASSLAGRGPTGELFF. Together with reference TRBV7-9 and TRBJ2-2, the CDR3 gives the full variable domain: DTGVSQNPRHKITKRGQNVTFRCDPISEHNRLYWYRQTLGQGPEFLTYFQNEAQLEKSRLLSDRFSAERPKGSFSTLEIQRTEQGDSAMYLCASSLAGRGPTGELFFGEGSRLTVL.

This clone was seen a handful of times. The J gene is TRBJ2-2, the V gene TRBV7-9; 8 bases line up with TRBD1. There are 15 residues in the CDR3. The germline V gene has CDR1 SEHNR and CDR2 FQNEAQ (reference sequence). After removal of 11 bases from V and 2 bases from J, the junction contained 10 bases not matched to a gene. This CDR3 reads CAGPRTGFNTGELFF. The CDR3 DNA reads TGTGCCGGGCCCAGGACAGGGTTTAACACCGGGGAGCTGTTTTTT.

This rearrangement joins TRBV28 to TRBJ2-2; 10 bases are a match to TRBD1. Germline values: CDR1 MDHEN, CDR2 SYDVKM. The V gene end was trimmed by 6 bases and the J gene end by 5 bases; junction bases not matched to a gene: 3. The CDR3 length is 14 residues. The CDR3 reads CASRSGQGTGELFF. The CDR3 DNA reads TGTGCCAGCAGGTCGGGACAGGGGACCGGGGAGCTGTTTTTT.

V gene TRBV7-2 combines with J gene TRBJ1-2, with D hard to call. V was pared by 1 base and J by 4 bases, with 13 bases between. The germline gives CDR1 SGHTA, CDR2 FQGNSA. The CDR3 length is 15 residues. Here the CDR3 DNA reads TGTGCCAGCAGCTTAGATCCGGCGGGGAGCTATGGCTACACCTTC. As protein: CASSLDPAGSYGYTF.

V usage is TRBV11-3 and J usage is TRBJ2-1, with 7 positions matching TRBD2. Trimming took 5 bases from V and 5 from J; bases not matched to a gene: 3. Per germline, CDR1 SGHNT and CDR2 YENEEA. The CDR3 length is 13 residues. The CDR3, as DNA: TGTGCCAGCAGCCGGGAGGAGGACAATGAGCAGTTCTTC. Its protein product is CASSREEDNEQFF.

The rearrangement joins TRBV19 to TRBJ1-1, with D possibly matching TRBD1 (5 bases). CDR1 LNHDA and CDR2 SQIVND come from the germline V gene (reference sequence). The V end lost 1 base, the J end lost 7 bases, and 10 bases lay between the germline ends. CDR3 size: 13 residues. CDR3: CASSIAGGGEAFF. The CDR3 DNA is TGTGCCAGTAGTATAGCCGGGGGGGGTGAAGCTTTCTTT.